This TCR beta chain was captured by sequencing in a study of T cells after yellow fever vaccination. In its sample, this clonotype was seen many times. V lost 3 bases and J lost 4, with 9 bases in between. The CDR3 sequence is 14 residues long. TCRdb called the 5' RACE reads again in MiXCR, with one record for every CDR3 protein. The repertoire has 78,000 or so distinct CDR3 sequences, around 7.1% of them found once; the top ten carry approximately 29%. V is TRBV12-3 or TRBV12-4 and J is TRBJ1-4, with D possibly TRBD1 on 5 matching bases. Specimen: CD8+ T cells sorted from PBMCs, collected roughly 10 days after the first yellow fever vaccination. The clonotype was recovered from a young man who received the YFV17D yellow fever vaccine. In nucleotides, the CDR3 is TGTGCCAGCAGTTTTGACAGCTATAATGAAAAACTGTTTTTT. This encodes CASSFDSYNEKLFF.